The following is a T cell receptor (beta chain) sequence with its context. Its target is not known. V was clipped by 9 bases and J by 5 bases, with 16 bases between them. The V gene's germline CDR1 is LGHNT and CDR2 FRNRAP. This CDR3 comprises 13 residues. This entry is derived from a study of cytomegalovirus exposure and HLA in healthy donors. General study findings and limits: Previously analyzed data showed that most TCR beta V segments were productive at a frequency of about 90% or about 30%. A later analysis linked around 17,000 TCR beta sequences to HLA alleles at 0.05 false discovery rate. Cytomegalovirus-associated status was assigned to about 160 TCR beta chains. Several top significant clusters appeared, in a later analysis, to be linked to common viral pathogens.

The PCR had 60 Vbeta and 13 Jbeta primers. Assay: immunoSEQ multiplex PCR; the TCRdb copy retains only in-frame clones and omits some. Its clone listing holds approximately 130,000 clones. The chain joins TRBV12-5 to TRBJ2-5, with TRBD2 as a possible D gene (7 bases). The TCR comes from a woman aged 60 to 75 in good health and CMV-seronegative. The sequenced material came from PBMCs. CDR3 sequence (DNA): TGTGCTAGCCGTTGGGGGGGCAGGGAGACCCAGTACTTC. This encodes CASRWGGRETQYF.